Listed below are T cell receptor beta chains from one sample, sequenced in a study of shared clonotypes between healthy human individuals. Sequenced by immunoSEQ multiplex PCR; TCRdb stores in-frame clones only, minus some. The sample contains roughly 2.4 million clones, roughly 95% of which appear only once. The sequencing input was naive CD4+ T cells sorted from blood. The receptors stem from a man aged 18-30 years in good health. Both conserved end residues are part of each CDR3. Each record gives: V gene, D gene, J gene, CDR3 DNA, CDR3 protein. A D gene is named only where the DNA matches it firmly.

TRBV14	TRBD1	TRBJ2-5	TGCGCCAGCAGCCAAGCGCTAACAGGGGGCGCGAAGACCCAGTACTTC	CASSQALTGGAKTQYF
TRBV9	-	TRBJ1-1	TGTGCCAGCAGCGTAGGGGAGGGCCCGGAAAGGGCTGAAGCTTTCTTT	CASSVGEGPERAEAFF
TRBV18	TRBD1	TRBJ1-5	TGTGCCAGCTCACGCACAGGGGGCGATCAGCCCCAGCATTTT	CASSRTGGDQPQHF
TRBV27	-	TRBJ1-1	TGTGCCAGCAGTTTATGGCAGGGCGGTGAAGCTTTCTTT	CASSLWQGGEAFF
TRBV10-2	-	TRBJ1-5	TGCGCCAGCAGTGAAGGGGACGGGCTTCAGCCCCAGCATTTT	CASSEGDGLQPQHF
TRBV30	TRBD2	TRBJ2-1	TGTGCCTGGAGGCCCGGGACTAGCGGGCTCTACAATGAGCAGTTCTTC	CAWRPGTSGLYNEQFF
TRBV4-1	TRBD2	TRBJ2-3	TGCGCCAGCAGCCAAGAACTAGCGGGGGCTATAGATACGCAGTATTTT	CASSQELAGAIDTQYF
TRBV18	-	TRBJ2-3	TGTGCCAGCTCACCCCAGCGGCGGGGCACAGATACGCAGTATTTT	CASSPQRRGTDTQYF
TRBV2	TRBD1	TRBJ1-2	TGTGCCAGCAACCCGGACAGGACCTATGGCTACACCTTC	CASNPDRTYGYTF
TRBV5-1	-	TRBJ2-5	TGCGCCAGCAGCTTCGGGGGCACCCAAGAGACCCAGTACTTC	CASSFGGTQETQYF
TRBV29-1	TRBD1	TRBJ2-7	TGCAGCGATGGGACAGGGAAGTACGAGCAGTACTTC	CSDGTGKYEQYF
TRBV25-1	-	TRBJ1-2	TGTGCCAGCAGTGAATTCCCAGATCTCGATGGCTACACCTTC	CASSEFPDLDGYTF
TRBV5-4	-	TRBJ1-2	TGTGCCAGCAGCTTGTTTTTGGCTGTATATGGGAATGGCTACACCTTC	CASSLFLAVYGNGYTF
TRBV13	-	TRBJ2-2	TGTGCCAGCAGTACAACTGCAGGGTACACCGGGGAGCTGTTTTTT	CASSTTAGYTGELFF
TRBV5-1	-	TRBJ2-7	TGCGCCAGCAGCTTGGGCCAGAAGGACGAGCAGTACTTC	CASSLGQKDEQYF
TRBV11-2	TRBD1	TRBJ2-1	TGTGCCAGCAGCTTAGATCTCGGGCAGGGGGCGAATGAGCAGTTCTTC	CASSLDLGQGANEQFF
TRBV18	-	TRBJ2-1	TGTGCCAGCTCCCGCGGGACTTCTAGCTCCTACAATGAGCAGTTCTTC	CASSRGTSSSYNEQFF